Below, 4 T cell receptor beta chains from the same sample are listed, as sequenced in a study of graft-versus-host responses after intestinal transplantation. The culture paired roughly 200,000 irradiated violet-dye-labeled stimulators with roughly 200,000 CFSE-labeled responders. The repertoire was sequenced with immunoSEQ multiplex PCR; TCRdb's copy has only in-frame clones and lacks some. Of about 17,000 clones in the sample, around two fifths were seen once. This material consisted of alloreactive CD8+ T cells from a mixed lymphocyte reaction culture, taken before intestinal transplant. The subset: CFSE-low proliferating T cells sorted from roughly 6-day pre-transplant mixed lymphocyte reaction (GvH or HvG direction). The receptor source for this set is a human patient who received an intestinal transplant.

The CDR3 loop reads CASSYGAEAKNIQYF. The DNA for the CDR3 is TGTGCCAGCAGTTACGGGGCTGAAGCCAAAAACATTCAGTACTTC. The chain is built from TRBV6-6 and TRBJ2-4; D might be TRBD1 (5 bases). There are 15 residues in the CDR3. V dropped 2 bases and J dropped 0 bases, with 8 bases sitting between them. Germline V gives CDR1 MNHNY, CDR2 SVGAGI (reference sequence).

The chain links TRBV7-6 to TRBJ2-7, with a weak D call TRBD1 (5 bases). CDR1 and CDR2 from the germline V gene are SGHVS and FNYEAQ. V was trimmed by 4 bases and J by 2 bases, leaving 18 bases between them. This CDR3 has 16 amino acids. The chain's CDR3 is CASSSIPQGTPYEQYF. CDR3 coding DNA: TGTGCCAGCAGCTCCATCCCCCAGGGTACTCCCTACGAGCAGTACTTC.

This clone has just a few counts. CDR3 loop: CASSLLSGAVGYEQFF. For the CDR3, the DNA is TGCGCCAGCAGCCTACTAAGCGGGGCAGTGGGGTATGAGCAGTTCTTC. V and J are TRBV4-1 and TRBJ2-1; TRBD2 matches at 7 bases. With V trimmed by 4 bases and J by 8 bases, 14 bases remained unmatched. This CDR3 is 16 amino acids long. Germline lookup yields CDR1 MGHRA and CDR2 YSYEKL.

V is TRBV5-1 and J is TRBJ1-2; D gene unclear. The CDR3 runs to 13 residues. Germline lookup yields CDR1 SGHRS and CDR2 YFSETQ. Trimming cost V 1 base and J 2 bases, with 6 bases left between them. This CDR3 reads CASSLRRNYGYTF. The CDR3 nucleotides read TGCGCCAGCAGCTTGCGCAGGAACTATGGCTACACCTTC.